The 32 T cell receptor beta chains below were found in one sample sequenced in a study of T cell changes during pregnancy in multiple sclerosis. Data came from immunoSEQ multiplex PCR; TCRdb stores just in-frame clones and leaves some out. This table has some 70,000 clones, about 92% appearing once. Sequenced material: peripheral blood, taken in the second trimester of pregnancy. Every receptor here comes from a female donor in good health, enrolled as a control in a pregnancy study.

CDR3 amino acids: CASSQRTATNEKLFF. CDR3 sequence (DNA): TGTGCCAGCAGCCAGAGGACAGCAACTAATGAAAAACTGTTTTTT. The chain joins TRBV4-2 to TRBJ1-4; D might be TRBD1 (6 bases). V was pared by 3 bases and J by 0 bases, with 8 bases between. There are 15 residues in the CDR3. The germline V gene encodes CDR1 LGHNA and CDR2 YNFKEQ.

The CDR3 spells CASSQETTVGPQHF. DNA of the CDR3: TGCGCCAGCAGCCAAGAGACTACCGTGGGGCCCCAGCATTTT. The V gene is TRBV4-1, the J gene TRBJ1-5; D is unresolved. V was trimmed by 0 bases and J by 9 bases, leaving 12 bases between them. The CDR3 has 14 residues. Germline lookup yields CDR1 MGHRA and CDR2 YSYEKL.

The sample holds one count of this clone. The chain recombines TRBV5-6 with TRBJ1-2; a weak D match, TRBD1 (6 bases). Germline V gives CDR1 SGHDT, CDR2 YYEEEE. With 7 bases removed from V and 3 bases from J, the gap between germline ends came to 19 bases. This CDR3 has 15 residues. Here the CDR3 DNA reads TGTGCCAGCCTCGGACAGAGAGGTAGTTACTATGGCTACACCTTC. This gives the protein CASLGQRGSYYGYTF.

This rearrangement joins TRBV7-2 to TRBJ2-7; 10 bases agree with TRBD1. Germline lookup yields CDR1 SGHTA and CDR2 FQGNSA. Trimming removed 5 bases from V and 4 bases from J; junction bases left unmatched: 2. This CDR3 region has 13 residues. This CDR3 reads CASSGGQGYEQYF. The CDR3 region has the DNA TGTGCCAGCAGCGGGGGACAGGGGTACGAGCAGTACTTC. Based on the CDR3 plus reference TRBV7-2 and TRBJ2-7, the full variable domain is GAGVSQSPSNKVTEKGKDVELRCDPISGHTALYWYRQSLGQGLEFLIYFQGNSAPDKSGLPSDRFSAERTGGSVSTLTIQRTQQEDSAVYLCASSGGQGYEQYFGPGTRLTVT.

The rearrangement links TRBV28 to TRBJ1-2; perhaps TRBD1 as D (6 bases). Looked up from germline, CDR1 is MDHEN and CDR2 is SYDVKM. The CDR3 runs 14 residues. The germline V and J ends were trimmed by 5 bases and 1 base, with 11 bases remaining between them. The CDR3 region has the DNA TGTGCCAGCAGTCTCCTACAGGGTAACTATGGCTACACCTTC. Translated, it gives CASSLLQGNYGYTF.

The CDR3 DNA follows: TGTGCCAGTAGTATGGGGATGGAGGGCGCTGGGGCCAACGTCCTGACTTTC. It encodes CASSMGMEGAGANVLTF. This chain connects TRBV19 to TRBJ2-6; TRBD2 might be the D (6 bases). There are 17 residues in the CDR3. From germline, CDR1 is LNHDA and CDR2 SQIVND (reference sequence). Trimming stripped 3 bases from V and 2 bases from J, with 14 bases between.

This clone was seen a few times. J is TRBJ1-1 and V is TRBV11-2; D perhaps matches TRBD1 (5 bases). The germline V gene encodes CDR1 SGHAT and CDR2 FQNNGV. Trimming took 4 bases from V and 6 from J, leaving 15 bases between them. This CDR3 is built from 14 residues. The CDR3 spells CASSSLQGHAEAFF. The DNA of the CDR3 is TGTGCCAGCAGCTCTCTTCAGGGTCATGCTGAAGCTTTCTTT.

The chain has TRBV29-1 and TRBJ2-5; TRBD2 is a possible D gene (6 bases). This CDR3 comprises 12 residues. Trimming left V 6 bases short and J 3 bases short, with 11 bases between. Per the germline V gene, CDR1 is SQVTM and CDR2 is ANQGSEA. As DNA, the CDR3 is TGCAGCGTGGGATGGAGGGAAGAGACCCAGTACTTC. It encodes CSVGWREETQYF.

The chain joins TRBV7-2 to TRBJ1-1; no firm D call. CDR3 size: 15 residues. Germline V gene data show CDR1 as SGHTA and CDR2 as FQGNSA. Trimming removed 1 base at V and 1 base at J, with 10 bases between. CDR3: CASSLEAVRNTEAFF. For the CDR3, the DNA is TGTGCCAGCAGCTTAGAGGCGGTCCGGAACACTGAAGCTTTCTTT.

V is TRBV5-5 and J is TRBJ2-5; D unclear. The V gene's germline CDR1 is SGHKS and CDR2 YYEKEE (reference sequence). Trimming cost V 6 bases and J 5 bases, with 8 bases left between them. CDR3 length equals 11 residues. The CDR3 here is CASTFSETQYF. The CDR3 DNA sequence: TGTGCCAGCACCTTCTCCGAGACCCAGTACTTC.

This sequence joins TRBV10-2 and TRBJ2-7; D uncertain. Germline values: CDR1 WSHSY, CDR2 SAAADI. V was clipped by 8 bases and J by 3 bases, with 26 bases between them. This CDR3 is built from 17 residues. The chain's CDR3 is CASSRLLGLLGYYEQYF. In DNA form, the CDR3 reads TGCGCCAGCTCCCGTTTACTTGGCCTCTTGGGCTACTACGAGCAGTACTTC.

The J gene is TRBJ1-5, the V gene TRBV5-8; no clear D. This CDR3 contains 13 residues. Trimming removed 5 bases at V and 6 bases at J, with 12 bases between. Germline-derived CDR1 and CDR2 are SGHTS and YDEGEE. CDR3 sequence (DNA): TGTGCCAGCAGACACAGTTTGACTCAGCCCCAGCATTTT. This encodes CASRHSLTQPQHF.

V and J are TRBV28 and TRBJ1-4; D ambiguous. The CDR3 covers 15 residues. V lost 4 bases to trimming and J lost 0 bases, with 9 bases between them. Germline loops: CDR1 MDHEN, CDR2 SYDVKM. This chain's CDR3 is CASSSSGATNEKLFF. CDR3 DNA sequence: TGTGCCAGCAGTTCCTCGGGTGCAACTAATGAAAAACTGTTTTTT.

The CDR3 protein is CASSPWEGGTEAFF. Written as DNA, the CDR3 is TGTGCCAGCAGCCCTTGGGAGGGAGGCACTGAAGCTTTCTTT. The chain uses TRBV11-3 and TRBJ1-1; D gene ambiguous. CDR1 and CDR2 from the germline V gene are SGHNT and YENEEA. The CDR3 is 14 residues long. With 5 bases removed from V and 4 bases from J, the gap between germline ends came to 14 bases.

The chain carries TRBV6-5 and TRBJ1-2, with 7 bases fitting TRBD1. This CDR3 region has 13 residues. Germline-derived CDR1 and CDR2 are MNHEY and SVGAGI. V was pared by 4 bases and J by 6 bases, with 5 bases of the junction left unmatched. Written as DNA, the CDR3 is TGTGCCAGCAGTTCCGGGACAGCTGATGGCTACACCTTC. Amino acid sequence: CASSSGTADGYTF.

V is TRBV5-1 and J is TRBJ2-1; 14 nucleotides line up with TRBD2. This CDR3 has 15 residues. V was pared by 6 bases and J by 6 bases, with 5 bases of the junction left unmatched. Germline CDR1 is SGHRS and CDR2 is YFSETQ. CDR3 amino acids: CASKGLAGGPNEQFF. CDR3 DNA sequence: TGCGCCAGCAAAGGACTAGCGGGGGGCCCCAATGAGCAGTTCTTC.

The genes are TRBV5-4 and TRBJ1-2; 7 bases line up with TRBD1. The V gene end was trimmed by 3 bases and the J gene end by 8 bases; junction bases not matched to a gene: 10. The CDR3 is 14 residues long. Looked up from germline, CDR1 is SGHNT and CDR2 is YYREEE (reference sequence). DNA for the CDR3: TGTGCCAGCAGCTCTATAGACAGGGCAGGAGGCTACACCTTC. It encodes CASSSIDRAGGYTF.

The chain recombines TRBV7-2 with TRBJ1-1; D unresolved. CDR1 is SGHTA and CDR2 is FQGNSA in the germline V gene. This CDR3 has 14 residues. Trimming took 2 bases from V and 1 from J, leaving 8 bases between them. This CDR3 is CASSLYSSNTEAFF. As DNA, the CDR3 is TGTGCCAGCAGCTTATATAGCTCGAACACTGAAGCTTTCTTT.

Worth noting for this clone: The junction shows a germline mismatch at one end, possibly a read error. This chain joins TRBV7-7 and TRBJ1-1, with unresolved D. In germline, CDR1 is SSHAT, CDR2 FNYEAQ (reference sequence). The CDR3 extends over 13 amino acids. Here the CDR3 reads CASSSTLNTEAFF. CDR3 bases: TGTGCTAGCAGCTCGACACTGAACACTGAAGCTTTCTTT.

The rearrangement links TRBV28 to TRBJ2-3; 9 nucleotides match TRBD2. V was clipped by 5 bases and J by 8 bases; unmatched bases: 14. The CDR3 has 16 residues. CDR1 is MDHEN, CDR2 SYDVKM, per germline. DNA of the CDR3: TGTGCCAGCAGTACCGCCATTGCGGGGGGGCTCGGTACGCAGTATTTT. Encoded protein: CASSTAIAGGLGTQYF.

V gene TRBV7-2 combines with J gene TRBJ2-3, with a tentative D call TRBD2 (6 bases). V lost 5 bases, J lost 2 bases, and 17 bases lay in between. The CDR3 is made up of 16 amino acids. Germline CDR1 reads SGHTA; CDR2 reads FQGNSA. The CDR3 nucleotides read TGTGCCAGCAGCCTCGAGAAAGCGGGTCCCACAGATACGCAGTATTTT. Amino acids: CASSLEKAGPTDTQYF.

For the CDR3, the DNA is TGTGCCAGCTCAGTGAGCCCGAACACTGAAGCTTTCTTT. Translating it yields CASSVSPNTEAFF. The rearrangement uses TRBV18 and TRBJ1-1; no definite D call. Trimming removed 5 bases from V and 1 base from J, with 8 bases in between. Germline V gene sequence: CDR1 KGHSH, CDR2 LQKENI. The CDR3 extends over 13 amino acids.

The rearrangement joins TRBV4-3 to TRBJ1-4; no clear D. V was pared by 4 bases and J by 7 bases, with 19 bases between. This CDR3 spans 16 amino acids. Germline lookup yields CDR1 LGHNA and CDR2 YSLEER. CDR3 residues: CASSRRLLEVGEKLFF. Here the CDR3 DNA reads TGCGCCAGCAGCCGACGCCTTCTGGAGGTGGGTGAAAAACTGTTTTTT.

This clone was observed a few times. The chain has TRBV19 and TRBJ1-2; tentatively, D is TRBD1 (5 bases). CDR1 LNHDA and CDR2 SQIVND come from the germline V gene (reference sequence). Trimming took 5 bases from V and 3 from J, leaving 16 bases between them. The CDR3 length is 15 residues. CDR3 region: CASSPRRQTYYGYTF. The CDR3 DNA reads TGTGCCAGTAGTCCACGTCGACAGACTTACTATGGCTACACCTTC.

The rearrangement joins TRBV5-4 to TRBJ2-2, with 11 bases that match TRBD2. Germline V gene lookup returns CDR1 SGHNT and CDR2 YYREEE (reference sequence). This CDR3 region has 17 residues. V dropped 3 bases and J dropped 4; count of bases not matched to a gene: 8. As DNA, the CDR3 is TGTGCCAGCAGCTCTCACGCTAGCGGGGGGCCCACCGGGGAGCTGTTTTTT. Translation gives CASSSHASGGPTGELFF.

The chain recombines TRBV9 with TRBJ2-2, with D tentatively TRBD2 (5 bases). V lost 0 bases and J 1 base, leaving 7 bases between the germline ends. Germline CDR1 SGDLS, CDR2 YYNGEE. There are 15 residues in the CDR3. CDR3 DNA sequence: TGTGCCAGCAGCGTAGTCAGCGGGAACACCGGGGAGCTGTTTTTT. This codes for CASSVVSGNTGELFF. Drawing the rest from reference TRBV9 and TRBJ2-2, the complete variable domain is DSGVTQTPKHLITATGQRVTLRCSPRSGDLSVYWYQQSLDQGLQFLIQYYNGEERAKGNILERFSAQQFPDLHSELNLSSLELGDSALYFCASSVVSGNTGELFFGEGSRLTVL.

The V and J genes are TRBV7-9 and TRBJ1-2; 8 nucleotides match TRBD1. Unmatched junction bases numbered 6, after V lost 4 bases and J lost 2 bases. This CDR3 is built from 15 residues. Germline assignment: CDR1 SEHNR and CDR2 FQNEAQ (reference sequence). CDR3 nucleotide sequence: TGTGCCAGCAGCTCCGGAACAGGGGGAAACTATGGCTACACCTTC. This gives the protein CASSSGTGGNYGYTF.

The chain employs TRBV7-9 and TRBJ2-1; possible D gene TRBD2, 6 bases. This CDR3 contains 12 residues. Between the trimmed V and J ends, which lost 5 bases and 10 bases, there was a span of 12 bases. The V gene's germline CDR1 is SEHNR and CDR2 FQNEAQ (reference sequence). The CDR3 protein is CASSRALAEQFF. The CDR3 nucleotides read TGTGCCAGCAGCCGCGCCCTAGCGGAGCAGTTCTTC.

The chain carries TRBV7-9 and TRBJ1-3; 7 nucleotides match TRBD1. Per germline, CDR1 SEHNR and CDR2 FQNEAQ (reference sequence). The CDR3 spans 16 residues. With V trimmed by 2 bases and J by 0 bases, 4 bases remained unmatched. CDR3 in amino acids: CASSLTAGGSGNTIYF. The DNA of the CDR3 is TGTGCCAGCAGCTTAACCGCAGGGGGCTCTGGAAACACCATATATTTT.

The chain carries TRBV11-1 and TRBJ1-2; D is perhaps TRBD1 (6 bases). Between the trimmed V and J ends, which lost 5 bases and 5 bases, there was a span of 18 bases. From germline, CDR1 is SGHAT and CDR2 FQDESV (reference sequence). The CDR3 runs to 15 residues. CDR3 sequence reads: CASSTPRDTIYGYTF. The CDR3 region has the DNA TGTGCCAGCAGCACCCCCCGGGACACAATTTATGGCTACACCTTC. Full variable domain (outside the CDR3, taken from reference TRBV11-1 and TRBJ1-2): EAEVAQSPRYKITEKSQAVAFWCDPISGHATLYWYRQILGQGPELLVQFQDESVVDDSQLPKDRFSAERLKGVDSTLKIQPAELGDSAMYLCASSTPRDTIYGYTFGSGTRLTVV.

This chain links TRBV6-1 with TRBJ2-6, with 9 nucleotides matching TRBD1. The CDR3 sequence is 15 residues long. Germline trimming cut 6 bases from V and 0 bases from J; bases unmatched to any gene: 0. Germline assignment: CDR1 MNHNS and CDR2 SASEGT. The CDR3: CASRTGGSGANVLTF. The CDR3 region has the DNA TGTGCCAGCAGGACAGGGGGCTCTGGGGCCAACGTCCTGACTTTC.

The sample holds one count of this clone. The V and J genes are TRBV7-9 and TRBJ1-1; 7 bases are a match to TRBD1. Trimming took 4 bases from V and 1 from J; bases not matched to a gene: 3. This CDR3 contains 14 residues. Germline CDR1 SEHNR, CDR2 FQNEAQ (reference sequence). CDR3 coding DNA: TGTGCCAGCAGCTCACGGACAGGGAACACTGAAGCTTTCTTT. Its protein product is CASSSRTGNTEAFF.